Detailed here is one T cell receptor beta chain. At one end the junction does not follow the germline gene, possibly because of a read error. The CDR3 totals 15 residues. Per the germline V gene, CDR1 is LNHNV and CDR2 is YYDKDF (reference sequence). The sample comes from a study of identical twins. TCRdb fed the 5' RACE reads into MiXCR, producing one record per CDR3 protein. The sample holds over 600,000 distinct CDR3 sequences; about 20% are singletons and the top ten take more than 4%. Every sampled donor was Caucasian and healthy. These data were also filed under a second study, of T cells expressing NK-cell markers. From that report: Underlying the TCR beta repertoires were sorted CD3+CD56+NKG2C+, CD3+CD56+NKG2C- and CD3+CD56-NKG2C+ T cells.

The V gene is TRBV15, the J gene TRBJ2-7, with 10 bases that match TRBD1. The sequencing sample was made of PBMCs. The origin of this receptor is a woman between 18 and 29 years old in good health. The CDR3 coding sequence is TGTGGCACCAGCAGGGAGACAGGGGGCCCCTACGAGCAGTACTTC. Residues: CGTSRETGGPYEQYF.